These 3 T cell receptor beta chains were sequenced from one sample in a study of shared T cell receptors in the human thymus (dated by TCRdb to the early 2020s). The method behind the library was the immunoSEQ multiplex PCR assay. This is the immuneACCESS table as TCRdb keeps it, with only in-frame sequences that have V and J called. A part of the clones is gone; compared with another copy, unresolved V genes explain less than half, and the rest is unexplained. This sample has 700,000 or so clones in its table, and roughly 85% of those were observed once. Jointly, the top ten make up roughly 0.01% of the sample. These data also featured in a second study, about human thymus T cells.

The material sequenced was thymocytes. Source of these receptors: a girl less than two years old with a congenital heart defect. Donor details come from another sample of the same person, matched by shared clones.

The chain recombines TRBV7-9 with TRBJ1-5; no clear D. From germline, CDR1 is SEHNR and CDR2 FQNEAQ (reference sequence). The CDR3 has 13 amino acids. V was pared by 1 base and J by 6 bases, with 7 bases between. The CDR3 sequence: CASSLDFGQPQHF. CDR3 nucleotide sequence: TGTGCCAGCAGCTTAGATTTCGGTCAGCCCCAGCATTTT.

The chain is built from TRBV19 and TRBJ1-2; TRBD1 matches 10 bases. This CDR3 comprises 16 residues. Trimming removed 6 bases from V and 4 bases from J; junction bases left unmatched: 11. Germline CDR1 LNHDA, CDR2 SQIVND (reference sequence). CDR3 DNA: TGTGCCAGTAGCCCTCCGGGACAGGGGTATGGCTATGGCTACACCTTC. Its protein is CASSPPGQGYGYGYTF.

The gene calls are TRBV7-9 and TRBJ2-5, with 16 bases that match TRBD2. The length of the CDR3 is 17 residues. V lost 6 bases to trimming and J lost 1 base; unmatched junction nucleotides: 5. Per the germline V gene, CDR1 is SEHNR and CDR2 is FQNEAQ (reference sequence). CDR3 DNA: TGTGCCAGCAGGGGGACTAGCGGGGGGGTTGGCCAAGAGACCCAGTACTTC. Its protein is CASRGTSGGVGQETQYF.